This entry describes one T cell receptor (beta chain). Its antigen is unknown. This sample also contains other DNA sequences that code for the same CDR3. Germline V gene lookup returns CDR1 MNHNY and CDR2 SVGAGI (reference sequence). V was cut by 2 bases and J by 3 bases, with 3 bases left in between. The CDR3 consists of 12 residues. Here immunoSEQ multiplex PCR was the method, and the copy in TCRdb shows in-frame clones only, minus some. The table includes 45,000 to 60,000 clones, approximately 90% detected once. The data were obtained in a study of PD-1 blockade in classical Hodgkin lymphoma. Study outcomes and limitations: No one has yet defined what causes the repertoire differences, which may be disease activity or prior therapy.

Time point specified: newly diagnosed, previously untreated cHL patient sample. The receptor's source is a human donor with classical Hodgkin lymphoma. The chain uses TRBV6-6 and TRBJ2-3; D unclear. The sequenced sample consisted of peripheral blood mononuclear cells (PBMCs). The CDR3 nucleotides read TGTGCCAGCAGTTACGGTACAGATACGCAGTATTTT. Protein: CASSYGTDTQYF.